Listed below are T cell receptor beta chains from one sample, sequenced in a study of cytomegalovirus exposure and HLA in healthy donors. Libraries were prepared by immunoSEQ multiplex PCR; TCRdb keeps only in-frame clonotypes and omits some of them. This table has some 230,000 clones, 75% to 95% appearing once. Input material: PBMCs. These TCRs come from a woman younger than 35 in good health and CMV-seronegative. CDR3s include the opening cysteine and the closing phenylalanine or tryptophan. A D gene is named only where the DNA matches it firmly. Only some rows state a clone size, as once, few, many or a class for expanded clones.

d_gene,abundance,v_gene,j_gene,CDR3nt,CDR3aa
NA,NA,TRBV6-1,TRBJ1-5,TGTGCCAGCAGTGAAGCGTGGGGAGGACGGGGTCAGCCCCAGCATTTT,CASSEAWGGRGQPQHF
NA,NA,TRBV19,TRBJ1-4,TGTGCCAGTAGTATTGGCGGGACCCCTGTCGTGTTTTTT,CASSIGGTPVVFF
TRBD1,NA,TRBV9,TRBJ1-2,TGTGCCAGCAGCGCAGGGGGCGGAGGCTATGGCTACACCTTC,CASSAGGGGYGYTF
NA,once,TRBV5-6,TRBJ1-1,TGTGCCAGCAGCTTGGGGGAGACCCGCAGGTCTATGAACACTGAAGCTTTCTTT,CASSLGETRRSMNTEAFF
TRBD1,NA,TRBV7-3,TRBJ2-1,TGTGCCAGCAGCTTTGCCGCCGGGACAGGGTCCGTGTATGAGCAGTTCTTC,CASSFAAGTGSVYEQFF
TRBD1,NA,TRBV2,TRBJ1-2,TGTGCCAGCAGTGAAGGAGGGACAGGCTATGGCTACACCTTC,CASSEGGTGYGYTF
TRBD2,NA,TRBV7-8,TRBJ2-7,TGTGCCAGCAGCTCGGGGACTAGCGGGAGGGCCAACGACGAGCAGTACTTC,CASSSGTSGRANDEQYF
TRBD1,once,TRBV19,TRBJ1-2,TGTGCCAGTAGTAGCATGGGACAGGGCTATGGCTACACCTTC,CASSSMGQGYGYTF
NA,NA,TRBV5-1,TRBJ1-1,TGCGCCAGCAGCTTGAGCGGTTTGGGCGGTGAAGCTTTCTTT,CASSLSGLGGEAFF
NA,NA,TRBV12-5,TRBJ2-1,TGTGCTAGTGGCCACTACAATGAGCAGTTCTTC,CASGHYNEQFF
NA,NA,TRBV7-2,TRBJ2-7,TGTGCCAGCAGCCTATCCTCCGGGAGTACCTACGAGCAGTACTTC,CASSLSSGSTYEQYF
TRBD1,NA,TRBV7-8,TRBJ1-6,TGTGCCAGCAGCTATGGACAGGGAGCGATATTCGACTCACCCCTCCACTTT,CASSYGQGAIFDSPLHF
TRBD1,NA,TRBV7-9,TRBJ1-2,TGTGCCAGCAGCAAGGAGACAGGGCTTCTTGCCTACACCTTC,CASSKETGLLAYTF
TRBD2,NA,TRBV4-1,TRBJ2-2,TGCGCCAGCAGCCAACGGTCTTCCGGGAGGTCGGCCACCGGGGAGCTGTTTTTT,CASSQRSSGRSATGELFF
NA,once,TRBV16,TRBJ2-7,TGTGCCAGCAGCCAATCCGACGGGAGCGAGCAGTACTTC,CASSQSDGSEQYF
NA,NA,TRBV25-1,TRBJ1-5,TGTGCCAGCAGTGACAGGGAGGACAATCAGCCCCAGCATTTT,CASSDREDNQPQHF